This T cell receptor beta chain is from a study of sequential checkpoint blockade in melanoma. Assay: immunoSEQ multiplex PCR; the TCRdb copy retains only in-frame clones and omits some. The sample shows roughly 14,000 clones, 70% to 85% of them seen only once. V lost 2 bases, J lost 0 bases, and 7 bases lay in between. CDR3 length equals 14 residues. CDR1 and CDR2 (germline): MNHEY, SMNVEV (reference sequence). Sample treatment: randomized to nivolumab then ipilimumab (arm A) or the reverse (arm B). The sequenced sample was CD8+ T cells sorted from blood (inferred from file names), obtained from a patient given nivolumab and ipilimumab in sequence. This clonotype was obtained from a human donor with melanoma. V is TRBV27 and J is TRBJ1-1; TRBD1 might be the D (6 bases). The CDR3 region is CASSLPGVNTEAFF. The CDR3 bases are TGTGCCAGCAGTTTACCAGGGGTGAACACTGAAGCTTTCTTT.